Following are 21 T cell receptor beta chains from one sample sequenced in a study of human T cells and chemical hapten exposure. As to time point: patch test 3, about 24 weeks after DPC sensitization. Described treatment: therapeutic diphenylcyclopropenone sensitization with weekly scalp DPC. Each CDR3 protein gets one entry after TCRdb re-called the RACE reads with MiXCR. The sample comprises about 76,000 distinct CDR3 sequences, 13% of which are singletons, and approximately 5% rests with the top ten. Specimen: whole blood, collected in connection with sensitization to the hapten diphenylcyclopropenone (DPC). These receptors all stem from a woman aged 45 to 65 with alopecia areata. Some clones in this sample may be carry-over from other donors' samples.

This clonotype was counted only a few times. The rearrangement links TRBV20-1 to TRBJ2-1; D not resolved. The germline V gene encodes CDR1 DFQATT and CDR2 SNEGSKA (reference sequence). This CDR3 comprises 10 residues. CDR3 loop: CSARFNEQFF. CDR3 sequence (DNA): TGCAGCGCCCGATTCAATGAGCAGTTCTTC.

This chain uses TRBV6-5 with TRBJ2-3; a weak D match, TRBD2 (6 bases). CDR3 length equals 15 residues. From germline, CDR1 is MNHEY and CDR2 SVGAGI. Trimming cost V 0 bases and J 4 bases, with 11 bases left between them. The CDR3 coding sequence is TGTGCCAGCAGTTACTCGACTAGTGTACCAGATACGCAGTATTTT. Translated, it gives CASSYSTSVPDTQYF.

There are many counts of this clonotype. This chain uses TRBV11-2 with TRBJ2-7; D is uncertain. There are 11 residues in the CDR3. The germline gives CDR1 SGHAT, CDR2 FQNNGV. V lost 5 bases and J lost 3, with 5 bases in between. Written as DNA, the CDR3 is TGTGCCAGCAGCCTCCTCTACGAGCAGTACTTC. This encodes CASSLLYEQYF.

A few counts support this clonotype. V is TRBV9 and J is TRBJ2-7, with a weak D call TRBD2 (6 bases). The germline gives CDR1 SGDLS, CDR2 YYNGEE. The CDR3 is 15 amino acids. Trimming cost V 0 bases and J 6 bases, with 16 bases left between them. The CDR3 bases are TGTGCCAGCAGCGTAGGTGGCGGGACCCCCCTCGAGCAGTACTTC. Its protein product is CASSVGGGTPLEQYF.

This chain connects TRBV12-3 or TRBV12-4 to TRBJ2-1; 10 bases map to TRBD1. With V trimmed by 5 bases and J by 7 bases, 2 bases remained unmatched. The CDR3 has 13 amino acids. CDR3 loop: CASSRQGANEQFF. The CDR3 coding sequence is TGTGCCAGCAGTCGACAGGGGGCGAATGAGCAGTTCTTC.

This clonotype was recorded a few times. The J gene is TRBJ2-1, the V gene TRBV19; 8 nucleotides match TRBD2. The germline CDR1 and CDR2 sequences are LNHDA and SQIVND (reference sequence). J was trimmed by 7 bases and V by 5 bases; bases with no gene match: 16. The length of the CDR3 is 17 residues. The CDR3 DNA is TGTGCCAGTAGTTCCCCCCTAGTAGGCGGGAGGTTAAATGAGCAGTTCTTC. Amino acid sequence: CASSSPLVGGRLNEQFF.

This clonotype was seen many times. This chain links TRBV7-9 with TRBJ2-1; D remains unclear. The V end was cut by 5 bases, the J end by 8 bases, with 10 bases between. The germline V gene has CDR1 SEHNR and CDR2 FQNEAQ (reference sequence). The CDR3 runs to 12 residues. CDR3 in amino acids: CASSRRGDEQFF. CDR3 nucleotide sequence: TGTGCCAGCAGCCGCAGAGGCGATGAGCAGTTCTTC.

This clonotype was recorded many times. This chain links TRBV20-1 with TRBJ2-7; maybe TRBD1 (6 bases). Trimming removed 2 bases from V and 2 bases from J, with 13 bases in between. The CDR3 is made up of 14 amino acids. The germline CDR1 and CDR2 sequences are DFQATT and SNEGSKA (reference sequence). CDR3 in DNA: TGCAGTGCTAGAAAATCACAGGGTACCTACGAGCAGTACTTC. Amino acids: CSARKSQGTYEQYF.

The V gene is TRBV3-1, the J gene TRBJ1-1; D is unclear. CDR1 LGHDT and CDR2 YNNKEL come from the germline V gene (reference sequence). The CDR3 sequence is 16 residues long. The V end lost 7 bases, the J end lost 0 bases, and 18 bases lay between the germline ends. CDR3 loop: CASNHRMGGLNTEAFF. As DNA, the CDR3 is TGTGCCAGCAACCACCGAATGGGCGGATTGAACACTGAAGCTTTCTTT.

About this clonotype: One end of the junction does not line up with germline, which may come from a read error. The chain is built from TRBV7-2 and TRBJ2-1; 7 positions agree with TRBD2. The CDR3 has 15 amino acids. CDR1 and CDR2 (germline): SGHTA, FQGNSA. CDR3: CASSFLADPYYEQFF. The CDR3 DNA reads as TGTGCCAGCAGCTTTCTAGCGGACCCCTACTATGAGCAGTTCTTC.

The chain recombines TRBV25-1 with TRBJ2-5; the match to TRBD2 covers 12 bases. The CDR3 has 19 amino acids. Germline values: CDR1 MGHDK, CDR2 SYGVNS. J was trimmed by 1 base and V by 5 bases; bases with no gene match: 14. The CDR3 protein is CASSKIGGRLAGVQETQYF. The CDR3 nucleotides are TGTGCCAGCAGTAAAATCGGGGGTCGACTAGCGGGAGTCCAAGAGACCCAGTACTTC.

This clonotype was picked up a small number of times. CDR3: CASSWDIRPYEQYF. The CDR3 DNA is TGTGCCAGCAGCTGGGACATTCGTCCCTACGAGCAGTACTTC. The rearrangement links TRBV5-6 to TRBJ2-7, with a weak D call TRBD1 (6 bases). The V and J ends lost 3 bases and 2 bases respectively, with 12 bases between them. The CDR3 loop spans 14 amino acids. Germline CDR1 SGHDT, CDR2 YYEEEE.

This clonotype has a handful of counts. V usage is TRBV2 and J usage is TRBJ1-1; possibly TRBD1 for D (5 bases). Trimming removed 8 bases from V and 1 base from J, with 8 bases in between. Germline V CDR1 and CDR2: SNHLY, FYNNEI. This CDR3 is 12 amino acids long. The CDR3 nucleotides read TGTGCCAGCCGCGACAGGAACACTGAAGCTTTCTTT. This sequence encodes CASRDRNTEAFF.

In its sample, this clonotype was seen many times. The chain links TRBV20-1 to TRBJ1-2; TRBD1 is a possible D gene (6 bases). Germline-derived CDR1 and CDR2 are DFQATT and SNEGSKA (reference sequence). The CDR3 loop spans 15 amino acids. V lost 0 bases to trimming and J lost 2 bases, with 13 bases between them. This chain's CDR3 is CSARERGRPNYGYTF. The CDR3 DNA reads TGCAGTGCTAGAGAGAGGGGGAGGCCAAACTATGGCTACACCTTC.

This clonotype occurred a few times. This rearrangement joins TRBV7-9 to TRBJ2-1; 7 nucleotides agree with TRBD2. The V gene's germline CDR1 is SEHNR and CDR2 FQNEAQ (reference sequence). The CDR3 sequence is 15 residues long. J was trimmed by 7 bases and V by 0 bases; bases with no gene match: 6. This chain's CDR3 is CASSLASGWRNEQFF. The DNA for the CDR3 is TGTGCCAGCAGCTTAGCTAGCGGGTGGAGAAATGAGCAGTTCTTC.

This clonotype was seen just once. The V call is TRBV5-1, the J call TRBJ2-1, with 8 bases matching TRBD2. After removal of 5 bases from V and 2 bases from J, the junction contained 15 bases not matched to a gene. Germline CDR1 is SGHRS and CDR2 is YFSETQ. CDR3 length: 18 residues. This CDR3 reads CASRESFRAGVTYNEQFF. The CDR3 nucleotides read TGCGCCAGCAGGGAGTCGTTTCGAGCGGGAGTAACCTACAATGAGCAGTTCTTC.

The chain employs TRBV3-1 and TRBJ2-2; D remains unclear. This CDR3 is built from 14 residues. Germline CDR1 LGHDT, CDR2 YNNKEL (reference sequence). Trimming took 4 bases from V and 5 from J, leaving 11 bases between them. CDR3 DNA sequence: TGTGCCAGCAGCCGCGTGAGTGGTACCGGGGAGCTGTTTTTT. Amino acid sequence: CASSRVSGTGELFF.

This clonotype was observed many times. This rearrangement joins TRBV5-1 to TRBJ1-2; D remains unclear. CDR1 is SGHRS, CDR2 YFSETQ, per germline. The CDR3 spans 12 residues. V lost 7 bases, J lost 2 bases, and 9 bases lay in between. The chain's CDR3 is CASRPENYGYTF. The CDR3 DNA is TGCGCCAGCCGGCCGGAGAACTATGGCTACACCTTC.

This chain connects TRBV5-6 to TRBJ2-3, with D uncertain. Trimming removed 0 bases from V and 5 bases from J, with 10 bases in between. Germline values: CDR1 SGHDT, CDR2 YYEEEE. The CDR3 contains 14 residues. The CDR3 nucleotides read TGTGCCAGCAGCTTGGAGGCTCCTAGAGATACGCAGTATTTT. Translating gives CASSLEAPRDTQYF.

DNA of the CDR3: TGTGCCAGCAGCCGAGGGCGGCAGGGAGACTACGAGCAGTACTTC. Amino acid sequence: CASSRGRQGDYEQYF. The chain is built from TRBV6-5 and TRBJ2-7; D might be TRBD1 or TRBD2, each matching 5 bases. Trimming cost V 6 bases and J 3 bases, with 18 bases left between them. CDR3 length: 15 residues. Germline V lookup: CDR1 MNHEY, CDR2 SVGAGI.

The sample holds a few counts of this clonotype. The chain is built from TRBV18 and TRBJ2-2; 8 bases agree with TRBD2. From germline, CDR1 is KGHSH and CDR2 LQKENI. J lost 1 base, V lost 0 bases, and 1 base had no gene match. The CDR3 contains 16 residues. The CDR3 region is CASSPPGLVNTGELFF. CDR3 nucleotide sequence: TGTGCCAGCTCACCACCGGGACTAGTGAACACCGGGGAGCTGTTTTTT.